This TCR beta chain was obtained from a study of identifying expanded T cells in peripheral blood (dated by TCRdb to between 2018 and 2021). Study-level background: Separate aliquots of the same genomic DNA pool were sequenced to produce technical replicates, and four replicates were compared in pairs. Results and caveats for the whole study, not just this receptor: For all healthy donors, the variance in clone template counts between approximately two-week samples rose significantly as total template count increased. Approximately 1.1 differentially abundant clones were flagged by the binomial model between technical replicates, whereas about 16 and 20 were flagged over roughly two weeks and four weeks, respectively. It was expected by the authors that biological variance in healthy repertoires might increase further over much longer intervals, such as months to years. Both the number of clones called differentially abundant and the false-positive rate were significantly reduced by the beta-binomial model across all healthy-donor time intervals.

As to this clone: This receptor's antigen is unknown. Per-nucleotide qualities are absent, and no much larger clonotype sits a single base away.

There are 15 amino acids in the CDR3, from cysteine to phenylalanine inclusive. Just CDR3 DNA is preserved here, 45 bases in frame from base 1. Trimming leaves V shorter by 1 base and J shorter by 2 bases, with the junction holding 7 bases beyond the gene matches. The germline V gene (reference sequence) yields GTSNPN for CDR1 and SVGIG for CDR2. TCRbeta CDR3 regions were profiled by bias-controlled multiplex PCR amplification of genomic DNA with the immunoSEQ Assay. As for the original processing: The absolute abundance of each unique TCRbeta CDR3 region was quantified after sequences were collapsed and filtered. Two models were used to test differential abundance: a binomial model (Fisher-equivalent) and a beta-binomial model that adds time-dependent variance fitted from healthy donors. Clones with fewer than 5 combined templates were removed, and a clone was called differentially abundant if the clone's Benjamini-Hochberg FDR was below 0.01. The form v = (b*log(k)+a)^2 was used to model beta-binomial variance as a function of total template count across the two samples. Drawn from immuneACCESS, this table holds only the in-frame rearrangements with V and J called that TCRdb kept. Clones are partly lost; checked studies trace under half to an unresolved V gene and leave the rest unexplained. V and J calls and clone size are as listed in that table; D and trimming were resolved from the DNA. The sample includes about 63,000 clones, with around 81% observed a single time. Over 15% of the sample is held by the ten biggest clonotypes.

No immune events such as infections were documented for the healthy donors during the collection period. Time-dependent variance in a beta-binomial model of T-cell clone differential abundance was calibrated using healthy-donor blood repertoires as a training cohort. The training cohort included around 10 healthy donors, of whom 3 were female and 7 were male. On average the donors were around 44 years old, and their ages spanned roughly 29 to 64 years. Whole blood from each healthy donor was obtained from a commercial supplier and was collected at three time points roughly two weeks apart. For immunosequencing, genomic DNA was extracted from unsorted whole blood.

The receptor's source is a person aged 18 to 70 in good health. The V gene is TRBV30 and the J gene is TRBJ2-5, with 7 middle bases fitting TRBD1. The sequenced sample was blood. The DNA is as follows: TGTGCCTGGAGTGCGGGACAGCCCGCACAAGAGACCCAGTACTTC. Its coded protein is CAWSAGQPAQETQYF.